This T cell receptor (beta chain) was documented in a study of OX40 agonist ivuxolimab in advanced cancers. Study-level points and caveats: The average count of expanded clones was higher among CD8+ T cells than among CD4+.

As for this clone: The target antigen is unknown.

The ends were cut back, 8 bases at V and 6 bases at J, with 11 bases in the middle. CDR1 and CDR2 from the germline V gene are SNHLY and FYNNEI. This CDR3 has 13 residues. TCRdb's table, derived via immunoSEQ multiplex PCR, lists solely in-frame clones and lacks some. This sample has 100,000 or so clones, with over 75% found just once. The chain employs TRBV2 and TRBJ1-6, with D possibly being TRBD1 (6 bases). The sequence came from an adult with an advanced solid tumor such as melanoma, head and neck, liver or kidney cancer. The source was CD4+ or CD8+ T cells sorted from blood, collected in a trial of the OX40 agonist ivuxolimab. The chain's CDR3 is CASWTVLNSPLHF. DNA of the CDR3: TGTGCCAGCTGGACAGTACTTAATTCACCCCTCCACTTT. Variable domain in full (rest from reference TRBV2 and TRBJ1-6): EPEVTQTPSHQVTQMGQEVILRCVPISNHLYFYWYRQILGQKVEFLVSFYNNEISEKSEIFDDQFSVERPDGSNFTLKIRSTKLEDSAMYFCASWTVLNSPLHFGNGTRLTVT.